One sample yielded the 23 T cell receptor beta chains listed below, sequenced in a study of tumor-infiltrating lymphocytes in localized non-small cell lung cancer. TCRdb's copy holds only in-frame clones and misses some; the assay was immunoSEQ multiplex PCR. The sample has some 29,000 clones; 70% to 90% are singletons. Material for sequencing was lung tumor tissue. Every receptor here comes from a human donor with non-small cell lung cancer.

This clone came up once. The chain couples TRBV5-6 to TRBJ1-2; 9 nucleotides agree with TRBD1. CDR1 and CDR2 from the germline V gene are SGHDT and YYEEEE. V shed 0 bases, J shed 5 bases, and the junction held 11 bases outside the gene matches. The CDR3 is made up of 17 amino acids. CDR3 in amino acids: CASSLASPDRGRYGYTF. The CDR3, as DNA: TGTGCCAGCAGCTTGGCCTCTCCGGACAGGGGACGTTATGGCTACACCTTC.

The chain has TRBV7-2 and TRBJ2-7; 7 nucleotides line up with TRBD1. V lost 4 bases to trimming and J lost 4 bases; unmatched junction nucleotides: 7. Germline CDR1 reads SGHTA; CDR2 reads FQGNSA. The CDR3 is 14 residues long. The CDR3 sequence: CASSSAGGIYEQYF. The CDR3 DNA sequence: TGTGCCAGCAGCTCGGCAGGGGGAATTTACGAGCAGTACTTC.

The rearrangement links TRBV4-3 to TRBJ1-6; no firm D call. The germline V gene has CDR1 LGHNA and CDR2 YSLEER. The CDR3 sequence is 16 residues long. V gave up 8 bases and J gave up 0 bases, with 14 bases separating them. The CDR3 DNA is TGCGCCAGCCGCTTGGAGGAGAGCTCCTATAATTCACCCCTCCACTTT. The encoded protein is CASRLEESSYNSPLHF.

The chain combines TRBV20-1 with TRBJ2-7; D gene uncertain. This CDR3 has 11 amino acids. Trimming removed 0 bases from V and 6 bases from J, with 6 bases in between. Germline V gene sequence: CDR1 DFQATT, CDR2 SNEGSKA (reference sequence). The CDR3 bases are TGCAGTGCTAGAGAGAACCTCGAGCAGTACTTC. This codes for CSARENLEQYF.

The chain is built from TRBV9 and TRBJ2-1, with D possibly being TRBD2 (5 bases). CDR1 SGDLS and CDR2 YYNGEE come from the germline V gene. The CDR3 has 14 amino acids. V was cut by 4 bases and J by 0 bases, with 8 bases left in between. Written as DNA, the CDR3 is TGTGCCAGCAGCCCTACTAGCTCCTACAATGAGCAGTTCTTC. Amino acid sequence: CASSPTSSYNEQFF.

The rearrangement joins TRBV2 to TRBJ2-5; TRBD1 might be the D (5 bases). Germline V gives CDR1 SNHLY, CDR2 FYNNEI. V was pared by 7 bases and J by 5 bases, with 5 bases between. The CDR3 spans 10 residues. The CDR3 reads CASKGETQYF. CDR3 in DNA: TGTGCCAGCAAGGGGGAGACCCAGTACTTC. The full variable domain, with the rest looked up from reference TRBV2 and TRBJ2-5, is EPEVTQTPSHQVTQMGQEVILRCVPISNHLYFYWYRQILGQKVEFLVSFYNNEISEKSEIFDDQFSVERPDGSNFTLKIRSTKLEDSAMYFCASKGETQYFGPGTRLLVL.

This clone was detected once. The chain links TRBV4-3 to TRBJ1-2; D gene uncertain. There are 17 residues in the CDR3. Deletions cut 0 bases from V and 3 bases from J, with 17 bases between. Germline lookup yields CDR1 LGHNA and CDR2 YSLEER. The CDR3 loop is CASSQDPGFRYDYGYTF. In nucleotides, the CDR3 is TGCGCCAGCAGCCAAGATCCGGGCTTCAGGTATGACTATGGCTACACCTTC.

This clone was seen only once. The gene calls are TRBV4-2 and TRBJ1-2; D might be TRBD1 (6 bases). Looked up from germline, CDR1 is LGHNA and CDR2 is YNFKEQ. The CDR3 sequence is 18 residues long. The V gene lost 0 bases and the J gene lost 1 base, with 18 bases spanning the gap. In DNA, the CDR3 is TGTGCCAGCAGCCAAGATCCGAGACAGGACTCCTTTAACTATGGCTACACCTTC. Its protein is CASSQDPRQDSFNYGYTF.

J is TRBJ1-1 and V is TRBV9, with TRBD1 matching over 7 bases. There are 13 residues in the CDR3. Per the germline V gene, CDR1 is SGDLS and CDR2 is YYNGEE. Trimming cost V 0 bases and J 6 bases; bases outside gene matches: 2. The CDR3 nucleotides are TGTGCCAGCAGCGTAGACGACAGGGCTGAAGCTTTCTTT. This encodes CASSVDDRAEAFF.

This clone has more than one count but fewer than ten. This chain uses TRBV4-2 with TRBJ2-5; 9 bases fit TRBD2. The CDR3 has 16 residues. Trimming cost V 0 bases and J 4 bases; bases outside gene matches: 6. Looked up from germline, CDR1 is LGHNA and CDR2 is YNFKEQ. As DNA, the CDR3 is TGTGCCAGCAGCCAAGAAGGGACTAGCAGTGGAGAGACCCAGTACTTC. Amino acid sequence: CASSQEGTSSGETQYF.

The chain couples TRBV19 to TRBJ2-2; D may match TRBD1 or TRBD2 (7 bases each). There are 14 residues in the CDR3. Germline CDR1 reads LNHDA; CDR2 reads SQIVND (reference sequence). V dropped 7 bases and J dropped 5 bases, with 14 bases sitting between them. CDR3 in amino acids: CASNRQGGTGELFF. The CDR3 DNA reads as TGTGCCAGTAATCGGCAGGGGGGGACCGGGGAGCTGTTTTTT.

V gene TRBV19 combines with J gene TRBJ2-3; 9 bases are shared with TRBD1. The CDR3 is 14 amino acids. V was pared by 6 bases and J by 2 bases, with 3 bases of the junction left unmatched. From germline, CDR1 is LNHDA and CDR2 SQIVND (reference sequence). The CDR3 sequence is CASSRDRATDTQYF. CDR3 DNA: TGTGCCAGTAGCCGGGACAGGGCCACAGATACGCAGTATTTT.

This clone is deemed medium-sized. This sequence joins TRBV14 and TRBJ2-3; no reliable D call. The CDR3 contains 15 residues. V was clipped by 2 bases and J by 4 bases, with 13 bases between them. CDR1 and CDR2 from the germline V gene are SGHDN and FVKESK. CDR3 coding DNA: TGTGCCAGCAGCCAATACAGTCCGGTATCAGATACGCAGTATTTT. This encodes CASSQYSPVSDTQYF.

The chain combines TRBV27 with TRBJ1-3; 8 bases map to TRBD1. This CDR3 spans 16 amino acids. The junction had 9 bases not matched to a gene; V was cut back by 5 bases and J by 3 bases. Germline V gene lookup returns CDR1 MNHEY and CDR2 SMNVEV (reference sequence). CDR3 protein: CASSPTTGVFGNTIYF. CDR3 coding DNA: TGTGCCAGCAGTCCCACGACAGGGGTCTTTGGAAACACCATATATTTT.

The chain employs TRBV4-3 and TRBJ2-4, with D possibly being TRBD2 (5 bases). Trimming took off 0 bases at V and 1 base at J, with 13 bases between the two ends. From germline, CDR1 is LGHNA and CDR2 YSLEER. CDR3 size: 17 residues. This CDR3 reads CASSQDTGMGAKNIQYF. The CDR3 DNA follows: TGCGCCAGCAGCCAAGATACGGGGATGGGGGCCAAAAACATTCAGTACTTC.

The CDR3 sequence: CSVMENSNQPQHF. In DNA form, the CDR3 reads TGCAGCGTTATGGAGAATAGCAATCAGCCCCAGCATTTT. This chain connects TRBV29-1 to TRBJ1-5; D not certain. The CDR3 extends over 13 amino acids. The V and J ends lost 5 bases and 0 bases respectively, with 8 bases between them. The V gene's germline CDR1 is SQVTM and CDR2 ANQGSEA.

The gene calls are TRBV6-5 and TRBJ2-5, with 11 bases that match TRBD2. Germline CDR1 is MNHEY and CDR2 is SVGAGI. The CDR3 has 15 amino acids. J lost 4 bases, V lost 8 bases, and 9 bases had no gene match. Here the CDR3 DNA reads TGTGCCAGCGCTCGTAGCGGGGGGGCCGGAGAGACCCAGTACTTC. It is translated as CASARSGGAGETQYF.

V usage is TRBV29-1 and J usage is TRBJ2-3; 10 bases align to TRBD1. Germline V CDR1 and CDR2: SQVTM, ANQGSEA. V was pared by 4 bases and J by 2 bases, with 6 bases of the junction left unmatched. The CDR3 contains 15 residues. CDR3 sequence reads: CSVVRQGAATDTQYF. The CDR3 DNA is TGCAGCGTTGTAAGACAGGGGGCCGCCACAGATACGCAGTATTTT.

The CDR3, as DNA: TGTGCCAGCAGCTTAGGACTAGATGGCGGTTACAATGAGCAGTTCTTC. This encodes CASSLGLDGGYNEQFF. The V and J genes are TRBV11-3 and TRBJ2-1; possibly TRBD2 for D (6 bases). Deletions cut 1 base from V and 4 bases from J, with 14 bases between. Germline CDR1 SGHNT, CDR2 YENEEA. The length of the CDR3 is 16 residues.

By its share, this clone is medium-sized (0.01 to 0.1%). The V and J genes are TRBV27 and TRBJ2-2; D ambiguous. The CDR3 has 15 residues. V was shortened by 5 bases and J by 1 base, with 11 bases between the two germline ends. Per the germline V gene, CDR1 is MNHEY and CDR2 is SMNVEV (reference sequence). This chain's CDR3 is CASSPGPQNTGELFF. CDR3 coding DNA: TGTGCCAGCAGTCCGGGCCCGCAGAACACCGGGGAGCTGTTTTTT.

The V call is TRBV30, the J call TRBJ1-2; D may be TRBD1 (5 bases). Trimming left V 8 bases short and J 6 bases short, with 25 bases between. The CDR3 spans 15 residues. From germline, CDR1 is GTSNPN and CDR2 SVGIG (reference sequence). CDR3 in amino acids: CARLFRIGSGDGYTF. DNA for the CDR3: TGTGCCAGGCTATTCCGGATAGGCTCGGGGGATGGCTACACCTTC.

The gene calls are TRBV7-2 and TRBJ2-7, with D possibly matching TRBD1 (5 bases). Germline V CDR1 and CDR2: SGHTA, FQGNSA. This CDR3 contains 14 residues. Trimming stripped 7 bases from V and 3 bases from J, with 16 bases between. CDR3: CASNPGQGVYEQYF. In DNA, the CDR3 is TGTGCCAGCAACCCCGGGCAGGGCGTCTACGAGCAGTACTTC.

This clone was observed once. The chain is built from TRBV5-1 and TRBJ2-7; a weak D match, TRBD1 (6 bases). Looked up from germline, CDR1 is SGHRS and CDR2 is YFSETQ. This CDR3 contains 15 residues. Deletions cut 7 bases from V and 4 bases from J, with 21 bases between. The CDR3 DNA is TGCGCCAGCCGGACAGTGGGCCAGACAGTTTACGAGCAGTACTTC. Protein sequence: CASRTVGQTVYEQYF.